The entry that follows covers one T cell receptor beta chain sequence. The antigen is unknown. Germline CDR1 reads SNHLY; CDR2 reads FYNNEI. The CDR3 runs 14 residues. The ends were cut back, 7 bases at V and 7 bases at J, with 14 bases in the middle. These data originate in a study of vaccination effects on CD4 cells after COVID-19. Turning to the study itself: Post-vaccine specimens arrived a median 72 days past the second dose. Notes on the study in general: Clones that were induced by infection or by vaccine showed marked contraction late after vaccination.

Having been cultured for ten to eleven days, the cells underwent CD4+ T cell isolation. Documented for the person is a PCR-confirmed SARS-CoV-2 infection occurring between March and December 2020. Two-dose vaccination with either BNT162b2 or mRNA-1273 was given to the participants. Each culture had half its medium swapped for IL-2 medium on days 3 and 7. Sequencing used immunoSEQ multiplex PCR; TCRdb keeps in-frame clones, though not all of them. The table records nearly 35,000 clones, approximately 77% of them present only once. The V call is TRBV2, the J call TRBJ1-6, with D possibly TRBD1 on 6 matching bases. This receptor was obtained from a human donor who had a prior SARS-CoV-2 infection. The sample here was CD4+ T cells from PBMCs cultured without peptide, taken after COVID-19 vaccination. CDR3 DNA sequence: TGTGCCAGCACCAGACAGGCCGGGAATTCACCCCTCCACTTT. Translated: CASTRQAGNSPLHF.